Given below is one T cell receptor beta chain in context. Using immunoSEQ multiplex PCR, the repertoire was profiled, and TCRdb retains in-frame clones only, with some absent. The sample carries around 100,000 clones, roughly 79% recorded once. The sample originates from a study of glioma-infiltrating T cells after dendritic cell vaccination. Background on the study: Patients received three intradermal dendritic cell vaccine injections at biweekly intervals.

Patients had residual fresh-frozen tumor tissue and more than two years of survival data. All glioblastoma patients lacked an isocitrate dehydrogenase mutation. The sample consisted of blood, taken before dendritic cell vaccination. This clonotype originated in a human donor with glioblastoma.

The CDR3 reads CASSLGQGGDYGYTF. Written as DNA, the CDR3 is TGCGCCAGCAGCTTGGGGCAGGGGGGAGACTATGGCTACACCTTC. J is TRBJ1-2 and V is TRBV5-1, with 7 bases matching TRBD1. The germline V gene has CDR1 SGHRS and CDR2 YFSETQ. J gave up 3 bases and V 0 bases, and 5 bases lay outside the gene matches. The CDR3 runs to 15 residues.